A selection of T cell receptor beta chains follows, all from one sample in a study of T cell responses to AZD1222 COVID-19 vaccine. The data were produced by immunoSEQ multiplex PCR, yet TCRdb's version contains in-frame clones alone and is incomplete. The profile shows approximately 260,000 clones, more than 80% of them singletons. The material sequenced was peripheral blood, taken on day 0 of AZD1222 vaccination. All receptors come from an adult in good health. Both conserved end residues are part of each CDR3. The order of the fields is J gene, clone size, D gene, CDR3 length, V gene, CDR3 DNA, CDR3 protein. The D gene is left open where the match is weak. The size entry is marked missing in some rows and otherwise reads once, few, many or a size class.

TRBJ1-1 once NA 12 TRBV19 TGTGCCAGTAGTACCCGGGACGGTGAAGCTTTCTTT CASSTRDGEAFF
TRBJ1-2 once TRBD1 14 TRBV27 TGTGCCAGCAGTTTATGGCAGGGGGCTGGCGGCTACACCTTC CASSLWQGAGGYTF
TRBJ2-2 NA NA 16 TRBV5-4 TGTGCCAGCAGCTTAAACGCAGGGGCGAACACCGGGGAGCTGTTTTTT CASSLNAGANTGELFF
TRBJ1-1 NA TRBD1 16 TRBV5-6 TGTGCCAGCAGCGCCCCCTTCGGACAGGGTAACACTGAAGCTTTCTTT CASSAPFGQGNTEAFF
TRBJ2-3 NA TRBD2 18 TRBV15 TGTGCCACCAGCCAAGCTTGGGGACTAGCGGGAAGCACAGATACGCAGTATTTT CATSQAWGLAGSTDTQYF
TRBJ1-1 NA NA 11 TRBV20-1 TGCAGTGCTAGAGGGCTGGGTGAAGCTTTCTTT CSARGLGEAFF
TRBJ1-2 NA NA 15 TRBV5-1 TGCGCCAGCAGCTTGGAGGGCCACAGGGAGAATGGCTACACCTTC CASSLEGHRENGYTF
TRBJ1-1 NA TRBD1 13 TRBV18 TGTGCCAGCTCACCAGGGACAGGCAGTGAAGCTTTCTTT CASSPGTGSEAFF
TRBJ1-2 few NA 14 TRBV19 TGTGCCAGTAGTTCCCCAGGGGACGACTATGGCTACACCTTC CASSSPGDDYGYTF
TRBJ2-7 NA TRBD2 14 TRBV5-1 TGCGCCAGCAGCTCTAGCGGGAGGGGAGGCGAGCAGTACTTC CASSSSGRGGEQYF
TRBJ1-6 NA NA 15 TRBV19 TGTGCCAGTAGTATAGAAGGGGGGAGAGGATCACCCCTCCACTTT CASSIEGGRGSPLHF
TRBJ1-6 NA NA 13 TRBV5-6 TGTGCCAGCAGCCGGGCCCGGGATTCACCCCTCCACTTT CASSRARDSPLHF
TRBJ2-3 NA TRBD2 16 TRBV5-1 TGCGCCAGCAGGAGGGGACTAGCGGAAATCACAGATACGCAGTATTTT CASRRGLAEITDTQYF
TRBJ1-2 NA NA 14 TRBV5-6 TGTGCCAGCAGCCCGGGACTGAACAACTATGGCTACACCTTC CASSPGLNNYGYTF
TRBJ1-3 NA TRBD1 18 TRBV3-1/TRBV3-2 TGTGCCAGCAGCCACCGGGACAGGGGAGGTTTTCTGGGAAACACCATATATTTT CASSHRDRGGFLGNTIYF
TRBJ2-7 NA NA 13 TRBV7-9 TGTGCCAGCAGCTTGGCCGGGTCCCACGAGCAGTACTTC CASSLAGSHEQYF
TRBJ2-7 NA NA 11 TRBV11-2 TGTGCCAGCAGCTCCGTGTACGAGCAGTACTTC CASSSVYEQYF
TRBJ2-1 NA TRBD2 16 TRBV5-8 TGTGCCAGCGGTACTCTAGCGGGAGCCAACTACAATGAGCAGTTCTTC CASGTLAGANYNEQFF
TRBJ1-1 NA NA 13 TRBV29-1 TGCAGCGTTGCCACTGATTGGAACACTGAAGCTTTCTTT CSVATDWNTEAFF
TRBJ1-1 NA NA 15 TRBV3-1/TRBV3-2 TGTGCCAGCAGCAGGGGCCCCTCGGTGGACACTGAAGCTTTCTTT CASSRGPSVDTEAFF
TRBJ1-5 NA TRBD1 15 TRBV4-1 TGCGCCAGCAGCCGGATTACAGGGGGCGGTCAGCCCCAGCATTTT CASSRITGGGQPQHF
TRBJ2-7 NA TRBD2 14 TRBV6-5 TGTGCCAGCAGTTACGGGACGGGGGGCTACGAGCAGTACTTC CASSYGTGGYEQYF
TRBJ2-1 NA NA 14 TRBV6-5 TGTGCCAGGATCAGTGGGGGCGCCTACAATGAGCAGTTCTTC CARISGGAYNEQFF
TRBJ2-7 once TRBD2 17 TRBV5-1 TGCGCCAGCAGCTTGACAGGGGGCTTAGGACTAGCGGGAGTTCTTTACTTC CASSLTGGLGLAGVLYF
TRBJ1-4 NA TRBD1 12 TRBV28 TGTGCCAGCAGTTGGGGACAGGGGGAACTGTTTTTT CASSWGQGELFF
TRBJ2-3 NA TRBD2 14 TRBV5-1 TGCGCCAGCAGCACGGGGGGTTCAGCAGATACGCAGTATTTT CASSTGGSADTQYF
TRBJ2-7 once NA 13 TRBV13 TGTGCCAGCAGCTCCCGACTGGGTTACGAGCAGTACTTC CASSSRLGYEQYF
TRBJ1-1 once NA 12 TRBV29-1 TGCAGCGCCACAGAGGGGAACACTGAAGCTTTCTTT CSATEGNTEAFF
TRBJ2-7 NA NA 14 TRBV6-5 TGTGCCAGCAGTCCTACAGGGTTGGGGAACGAGCAGTACTTC CASSPTGLGNEQYF
TRBJ1-5 once NA 13 TRBV11-2 TGTGCCAGCAGCTTAGCGGGCAATCAGCCCCAGCATTTT CASSLAGNQPQHF
TRBJ2-1 NA NA 14 TRBV5-1 TGCGCCAGCAGCTTGGCCGGGAGTTACAATGAGCAGTTCTTC CASSLAGSYNEQFF
TRBJ1-5 NA NA 14 TRBV7-8 TGTGCCAGCAGCGACCGATGGAGCAATCAGCCCCAGCATTTT CASSDRWSNQPQHF
TRBJ2-1 NA NA 13 TRBV7-2 TGTGCCAGCAGGTCTTCCGATTTGGATGAGCAGTTCTTC CASRSSDLDEQFF
TRBJ1-5 NA NA 12 TRBV18 TGTGCCAGCTCACCGGGGGGACACGGATTGCATTTT CASSPGGHGLHF
TRBJ2-7 NA NA 14 TRBV27 TGTGCCAGCAGTTTCCCAGGGAAAAGCTACGAGCAGTACTTC CASSFPGKSYEQYF
TRBJ2-3 NA TRBD2 15 TRBV2 TGTGCCAGCAGCTCGACTAGCGGGGGGCCAGATACGCAGTATTTT CASSSTSGGPDTQYF
TRBJ1-2 NA NA 13 TRBV7-2 TGTGCCAGCAAGGTACCTGGGGCGCCGGGCTACACCTTC CASKVPGAPGYTF
TRBJ1-1 once TRBD1 15 TRBV28 TGTGCCAGCAGCGGGACAGGGGGCTGGTGGACTGAAGCTTTCTTT CASSGTGGWWTEAFF
TRBJ1-5 NA TRBD1 15 TRBV11-2 TGTGCCAGCAGCATAGACAGGGGGCTGGGTCAGCCCCAGCATTTT CASSIDRGLGQPQHF
TRBJ2-7 few NA 18 TRBV11-2 TGTGCCAGCAGCCAAACTGGAATCAATCTTACCCTCTCCTACGAGCAGTACTTC CASSQTGINLTLSYEQYF
TRBJ2-1 NA TRBD2 15 TRBV6-5 TGTGCCAGCATCGCCGGACTAGCGGGATACAATGAGCAGTTCTTC CASIAGLAGYNEQFF
TRBJ2-7 NA NA 13 TRBV29-1 TGCAGCGTTTCAGGGGAACCGTCCTACGAGCAGTACTTC CSVSGEPSYEQYF
TRBJ2-2 NA NA 13 TRBV7-9 TGTGCCAGCAGCCCAGCCGGCGGGGGGGAGCTGTTTTTT CASSPAGGGELFF
TRBJ1-4 NA NA 17 TRBV18 TGTGCCAGCTCACCATCCTCGGGGCCCCCAACAAATGAAAAACTGTTTTTT CASSPSSGPPTNEKLFF
TRBJ1-5 NA NA 13 TRBV24-1 TGTGCCACCGCTAGTTACGGGGATCAGCCCCAGCATTTT CATASYGDQPQHF
TRBJ2-5 NA TRBD2 16 TRBV3-1/TRBV3-2 TGTGCCAGCAGCCCCGGACTAGCGGGAGGGCAAGAGACCCAGTACTTC CASSPGLAGGQETQYF
TRBJ2-1 NA TRBD1 13 TRBV10-3 TGTGCCATCACCCCGGGACAGTTAAATGAGCAGTTCTTC CAITPGQLNEQFF
TRBJ1-1 NA TRBD1 13 TRBV29-1 TGCAGCGTGTTCACAGGGGGCGATAGTGAAGCTTTCTTT CSVFTGGDSEAFF
TRBJ2-5 NA TRBD2 16 TRBV7-9 TGTGCCAGCAGCTCCCCGGGCGGGGGGGCCTTTGAGACCCAGTACTTC CASSSPGGGAFETQYF
TRBJ1-2 NA TRBD1 13 TRBV29-1 TGCAGCGTTGCCTATGGGACAGGAGGAGGCTACACCTTC CSVAYGTGGGYTF
TRBJ2-2 NA NA 14 TRBV5-1 TGCGCCAGCCATACAGTACTTAACACCGGGGAGCTGTTTTTT CASHTVLNTGELFF
TRBJ1-5 NA NA 13 TRBV7-2 TGTGCCAGCAGCTCACAGGACAATCAGCCCCAGCATTTT CASSSQDNQPQHF
TRBJ2-7 once TRBD1 15 TRBV2 TGTGCCAGCAGTGCCCTCGGACAGGGACTCTACGAGCAGTACTTC CASSALGQGLYEQYF
TRBJ2-3 NA TRBD2 16 TRBV10-3 TGTGCCATCAGGCCCGCGGGGGGGAGGGGAACAGATACGCAGTATTTT CAIRPAGGRGTDTQYF
TRBJ1-2 NA NA 14 TRBV7-2 TGTGCCAGCAGCTTAGGGGGCCTTAACTATGGCTACACCTTC CASSLGGLNYGYTF